This record concerns one T cell receptor (beta chain) sequence. What it binds is not known. The CDR3 extends over 12 amino acids. The V end was cut by 1 base, the J end by 7 bases, with 5 bases between. CDR1 SGHVS and CDR2 FNYEAQ come from the germline V gene. Some clones are missing from TCRdb's copy, which holds only in-frame ones; the method was immunoSEQ multiplex PCR. This table has 25,000 to 40,000 clones, 60% to 80% appearing once. Time point noted: week 11, during vaccination. Mutant IDH1 20-mer peptide, at 300 ug, made up each vaccine dose, with topical imiquimod. Donors had new WHO grade 3 or 4 IDH1-mutant, ATRX-lost astrocytomas. This record comes from a study of a mutant IDH1 vaccine in newly diagnosed glioma. In the study overall: Patients received vaccination from 4-6 weeks after radiotherapy alone, or with temozolomide cycles. The sex distribution of treated patients was roughly 62% male and about 38% female, with a mean age of around 40 years. Study-wide results and caveats: It was 80% to 95% of patients that developed vaccine-induced immune responses.

This TCR was sampled from a man aged 25 to 45 with glioma. V gene TRBV7-6 combines with J gene TRBJ2-1; D is unclear. Source: PBMCs, taken from a glioma patient whose treatment included an IDH1 peptide vaccine. The CDR3 spells CASSLGANEQFF. The CDR3 DNA sequence: TGTGCCAGCAGCTTAGGGGCGAATGAGCAGTTCTTC.